This TCR beta chain was sequenced for a study of spatial heterogeneity in lung cancer. About the research overall: Alpha-chain sequences were consistently detected in smaller numbers than beta-chain sequences. Across tumor regions, counts of TCR transcripts showed a strong correlation with a T cell module score derived from matched bulk RNA-seq.

As for time point: sample taken at primary tumor resection. TCRdb re-called the 5' RACE reads through MiXCR, storing one row per CDR3 protein. The repertoire holds under 8,000 distinct CDR3 sequences, with 1.3% as singletons. Study outcomes and limitations: Tumor mutation counts were tracked by expanded intratumoral alpha and beta TCR counts. The authors estimated that approximately 6.9% of tumor T cells were covered for alpha chains and 13% for beta chains.

This clonotype has a count of ten or more. The antigen remains unidentified. The origin of this receptor is a male donor with early-stage non-small cell lung cancer. The sample here was lung tumor tissue, taken at surgery.

CDR3 loop: CASSEPGQGINEKLFF. In DNA form, the CDR3 reads TGTGCCAGCAGTGAACCTGGGCAGGGGATAAATGAAAAACTGTTTTTT. This chain uses TRBV25-1 with TRBJ1-4, with D perhaps TRBD1 (6 bases). Trimming took 2 bases from V and 5 from J, leaving 15 bases between them. Germline CDR1 and CDR2: MGHDK and SYGVNS. The CDR3 length is 16 residues.